Listed here is a single TCR beta chain. Authors' processing steps: Amplification of reference gene primers provided the estimated nucleated cell counts. The repertoire was sequenced with immunoSEQ multiplex PCR; TCRdb's copy has only in-frame clones and lacks some. Clone size and V and J calls were adopted from that table, with D and trimming inferred from the DNA. The table shows more than 95,000 clones, with roughly nine tenths occurring only once. V gave up 6 bases and J gave up 7 bases; unmatched junction bases: 10. The CDR3 has 14 residues. Germline-derived CDR1 and CDR2 are MNHEY and SVGAGI. The source of the sample is a study of blood T cell repertoires in COVID-19. Overall study context: Collection of acute and convalescent COVID-19 samples took place in the United States, Italy and Spain. Nucleic acid was either cDNA or gDNA, and it came from T cells, B-cell-depleted T cells, or PBMCs.

While infection was still active, Seattle patients were enrolled and then followed longitudinally. The source is a man in his fifties with COVID-19, enrolled during active disease. Sequenced input: peripheral blood. The chain links TRBV6-5 to TRBJ2-3; the match to TRBD1 covers 7 bases. The CDR3 loop is CASSRQGVFNTQYF. CDR3 nucleotides: TGTGCCAGCAGCCGGCAGGGGGTGTTTAATACGCAGTATTTT.